This T cell receptor beta chain was identified in a study of blood T cell repertoires in COVID-19. Study summary: The United States, Italy and Spain were the sources of the acute and convalescent COVID-19 samples. Sample material is recorded as cDNA or gDNA derived from T cells, B-cell-depleted T cells, or PBMCs.

Per the study methods: Nucleated cell counts were estimated from reference gene primer amplification. Assay: immunoSEQ multiplex PCR; the TCRdb copy retains only in-frame clones and omits some. The D gene and trimming were derived from the DNA, and the V and J assignments and clone size from that table. The sample lists about 270,000 clones, about 89% occurring once. Germline CDR1 ENHRY, CDR2 SYGVKD. There are 14 residues in the CDR3. Trimming cost V 7 bases and J 2 bases; bases outside gene matches: 8. The receptor was derived from a woman in her fifties or sixties who had recovered from COVID-19. The rearrangement links TRBV10-3 to TRBJ2-7, with TRBD1 matching over 7 bases. Source material: peripheral blood. The CDR3 DNA sequence: TGTGCCATCAAGATTACAGGGGCCGCCTACGAGCAGTACTTC. It encodes CAIKITGAAYEQYF.